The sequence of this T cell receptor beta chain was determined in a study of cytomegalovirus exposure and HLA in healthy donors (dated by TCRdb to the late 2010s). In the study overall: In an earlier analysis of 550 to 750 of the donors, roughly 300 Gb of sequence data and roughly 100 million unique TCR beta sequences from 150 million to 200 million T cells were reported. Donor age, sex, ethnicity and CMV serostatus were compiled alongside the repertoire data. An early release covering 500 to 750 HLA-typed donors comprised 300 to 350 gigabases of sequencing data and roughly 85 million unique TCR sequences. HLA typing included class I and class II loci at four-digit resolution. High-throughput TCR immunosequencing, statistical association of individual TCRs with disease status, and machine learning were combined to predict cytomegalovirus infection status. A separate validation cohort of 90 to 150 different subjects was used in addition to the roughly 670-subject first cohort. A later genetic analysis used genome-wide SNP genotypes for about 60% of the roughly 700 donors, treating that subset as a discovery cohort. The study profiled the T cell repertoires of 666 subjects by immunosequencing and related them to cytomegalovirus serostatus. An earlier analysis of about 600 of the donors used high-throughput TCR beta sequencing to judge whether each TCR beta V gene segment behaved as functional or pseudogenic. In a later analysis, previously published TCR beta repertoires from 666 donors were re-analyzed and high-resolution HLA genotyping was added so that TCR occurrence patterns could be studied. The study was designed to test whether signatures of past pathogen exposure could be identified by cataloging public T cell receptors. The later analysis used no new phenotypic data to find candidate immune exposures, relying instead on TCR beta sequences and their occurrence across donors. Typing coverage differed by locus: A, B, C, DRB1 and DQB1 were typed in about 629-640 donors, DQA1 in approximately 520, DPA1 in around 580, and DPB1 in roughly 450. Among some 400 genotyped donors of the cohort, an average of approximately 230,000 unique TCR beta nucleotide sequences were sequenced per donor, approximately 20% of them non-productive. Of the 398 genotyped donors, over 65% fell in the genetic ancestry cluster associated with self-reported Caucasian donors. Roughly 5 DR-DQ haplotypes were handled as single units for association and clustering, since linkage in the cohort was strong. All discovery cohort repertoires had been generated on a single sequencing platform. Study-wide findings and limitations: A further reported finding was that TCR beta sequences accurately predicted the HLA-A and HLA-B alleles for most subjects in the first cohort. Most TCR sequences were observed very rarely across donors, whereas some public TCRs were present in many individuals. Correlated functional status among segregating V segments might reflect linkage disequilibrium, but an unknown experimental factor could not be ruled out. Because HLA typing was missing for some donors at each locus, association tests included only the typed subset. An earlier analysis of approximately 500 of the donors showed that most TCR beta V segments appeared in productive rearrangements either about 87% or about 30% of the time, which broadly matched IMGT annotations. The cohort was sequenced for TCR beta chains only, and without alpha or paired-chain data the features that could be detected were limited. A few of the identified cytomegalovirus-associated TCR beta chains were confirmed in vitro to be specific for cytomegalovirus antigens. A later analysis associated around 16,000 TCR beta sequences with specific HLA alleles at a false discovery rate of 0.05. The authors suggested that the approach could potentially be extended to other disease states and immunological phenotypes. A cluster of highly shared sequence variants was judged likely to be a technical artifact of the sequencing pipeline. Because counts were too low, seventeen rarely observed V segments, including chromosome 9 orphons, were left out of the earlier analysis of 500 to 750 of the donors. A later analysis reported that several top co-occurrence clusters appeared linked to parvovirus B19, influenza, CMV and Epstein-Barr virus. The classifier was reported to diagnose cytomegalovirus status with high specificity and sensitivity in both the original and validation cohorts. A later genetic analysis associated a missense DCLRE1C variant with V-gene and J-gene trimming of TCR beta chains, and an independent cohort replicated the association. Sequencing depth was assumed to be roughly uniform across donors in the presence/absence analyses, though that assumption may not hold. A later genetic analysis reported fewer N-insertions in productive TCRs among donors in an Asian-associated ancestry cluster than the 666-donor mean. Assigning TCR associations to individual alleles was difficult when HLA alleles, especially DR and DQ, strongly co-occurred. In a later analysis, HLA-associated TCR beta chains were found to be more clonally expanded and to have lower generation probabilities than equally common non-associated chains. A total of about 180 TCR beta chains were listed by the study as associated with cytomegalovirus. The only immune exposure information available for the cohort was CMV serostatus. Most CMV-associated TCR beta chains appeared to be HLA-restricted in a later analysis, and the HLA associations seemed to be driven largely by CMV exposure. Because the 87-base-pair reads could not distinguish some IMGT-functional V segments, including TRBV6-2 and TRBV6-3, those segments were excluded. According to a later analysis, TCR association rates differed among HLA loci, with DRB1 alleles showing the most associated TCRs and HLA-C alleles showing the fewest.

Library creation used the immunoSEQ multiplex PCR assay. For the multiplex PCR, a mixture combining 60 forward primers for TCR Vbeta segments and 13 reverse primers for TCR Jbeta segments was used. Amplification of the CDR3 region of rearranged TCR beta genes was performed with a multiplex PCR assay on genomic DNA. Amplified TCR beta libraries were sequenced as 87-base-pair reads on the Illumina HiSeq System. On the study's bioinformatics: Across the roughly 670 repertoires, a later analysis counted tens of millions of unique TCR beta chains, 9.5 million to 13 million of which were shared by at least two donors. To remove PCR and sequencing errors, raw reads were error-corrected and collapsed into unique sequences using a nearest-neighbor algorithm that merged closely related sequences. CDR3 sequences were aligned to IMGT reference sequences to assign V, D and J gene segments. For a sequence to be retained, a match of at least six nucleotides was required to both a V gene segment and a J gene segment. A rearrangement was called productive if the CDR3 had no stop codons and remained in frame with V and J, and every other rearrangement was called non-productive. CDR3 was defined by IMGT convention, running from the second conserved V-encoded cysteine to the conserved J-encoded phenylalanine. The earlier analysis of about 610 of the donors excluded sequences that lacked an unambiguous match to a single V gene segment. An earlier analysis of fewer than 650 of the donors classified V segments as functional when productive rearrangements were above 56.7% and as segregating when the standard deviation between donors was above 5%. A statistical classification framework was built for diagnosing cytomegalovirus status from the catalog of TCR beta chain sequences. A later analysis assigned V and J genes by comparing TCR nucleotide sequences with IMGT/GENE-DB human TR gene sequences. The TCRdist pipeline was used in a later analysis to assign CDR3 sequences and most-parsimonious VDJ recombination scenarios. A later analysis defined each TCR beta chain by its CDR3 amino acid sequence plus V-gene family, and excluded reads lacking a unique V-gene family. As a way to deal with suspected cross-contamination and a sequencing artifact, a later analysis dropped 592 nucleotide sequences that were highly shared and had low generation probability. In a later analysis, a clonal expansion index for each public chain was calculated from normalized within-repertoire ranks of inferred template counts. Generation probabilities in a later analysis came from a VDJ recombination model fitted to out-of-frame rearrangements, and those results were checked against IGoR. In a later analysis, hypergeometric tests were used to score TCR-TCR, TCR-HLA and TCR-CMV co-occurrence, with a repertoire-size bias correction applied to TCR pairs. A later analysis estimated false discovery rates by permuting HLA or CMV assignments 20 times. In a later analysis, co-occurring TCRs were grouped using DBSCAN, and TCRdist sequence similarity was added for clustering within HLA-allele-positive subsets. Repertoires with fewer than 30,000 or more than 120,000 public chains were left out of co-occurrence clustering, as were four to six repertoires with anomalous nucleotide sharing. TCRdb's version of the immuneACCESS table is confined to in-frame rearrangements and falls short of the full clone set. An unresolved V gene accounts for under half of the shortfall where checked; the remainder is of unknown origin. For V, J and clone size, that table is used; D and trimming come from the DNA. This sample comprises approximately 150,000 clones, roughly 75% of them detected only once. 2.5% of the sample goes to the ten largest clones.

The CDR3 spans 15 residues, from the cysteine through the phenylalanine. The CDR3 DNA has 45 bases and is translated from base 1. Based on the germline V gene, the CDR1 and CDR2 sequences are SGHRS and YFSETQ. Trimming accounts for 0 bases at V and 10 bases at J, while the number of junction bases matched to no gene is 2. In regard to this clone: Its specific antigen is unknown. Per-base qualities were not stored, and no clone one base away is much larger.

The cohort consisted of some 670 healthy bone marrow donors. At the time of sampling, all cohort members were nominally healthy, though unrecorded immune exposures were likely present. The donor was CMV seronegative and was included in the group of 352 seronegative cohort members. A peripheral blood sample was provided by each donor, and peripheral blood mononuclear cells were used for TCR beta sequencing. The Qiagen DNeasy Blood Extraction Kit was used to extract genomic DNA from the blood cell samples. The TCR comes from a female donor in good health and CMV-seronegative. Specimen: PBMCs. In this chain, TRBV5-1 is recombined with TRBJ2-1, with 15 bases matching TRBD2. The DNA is TGCGCCAGCAGCTTGGGGACTAGCGGGAGGGAAGAGCAGTTCTTC. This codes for CASSLGTSGREEQFF. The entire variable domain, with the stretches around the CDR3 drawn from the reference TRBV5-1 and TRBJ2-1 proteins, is KAGVTQTPRYLIKTRGQQVTLSCSPISGHRSVSWYQQTPGQGLQFLFEYFSETQRNKGNFPGRFSGRQFSNSRSEMNVSTLELGDSALYLCASSLGTSGREEQFFGPGTRLTVL.